One sample yielded the 16 T cell receptor beta chains listed below, sequenced in a study of metastatic and nonmetastatic thyroid tumors. There were no patients who had received any treatment before thyroid surgery. TCRdb reprocessed the PCR reads using MiXCR. The sample has 15,000 or so clones, 9.5% to 15% seen once. The sample was blood. These receptors all stem from a female donor with papillary thyroid cancer or a benign thyroid nodule (not recorded which). Some clones in this sample may be carry-over from other donors' samples.

The rearrangement links TRBV20-1 to TRBJ2-7; perhaps D is TRBD1 or TRBD2 (5 bases each). This CDR3 is 13 amino acids long. Germline lookup yields CDR1 DFQATT and CDR2 SNEGSKA (reference sequence). Trimming removed 1 base from V and 0 bases from J, with 7 bases in between. CDR3 loop: CSARAGGSYEQYF. The CDR3 coding sequence is TGCAGTGCTAGAGCTGGGGGCTCCTACGAGCAGTACTTC.

This clone was detected many times. This sequence joins TRBV2 and TRBJ2-5; D might be TRBD2 (5 bases). The V end was cut by 3 bases, the J end by 4 bases, with 15 bases between. CDR1 SNHLY and CDR2 FYNNEI come from the germline V gene. CDR3 length: 15 residues. CDR3 nucleotides: TGTGCCAGCAGTGACCGAGGGCTTAAGGGAGAGACCCAGTACTTC. It encodes CASSDRGLKGETQYF.

This clone was recorded many times. This chain links TRBV7-2 with TRBJ2-3; 12 bases are a match to TRBD2. Per the germline V gene, CDR1 is SGHTA and CDR2 is FQGNSA. V was clipped by 5 bases and J by 6 bases; unmatched bases: 3. There are 14 residues in the CDR3. CDR3 loop: CASSPLAGGDTQYF. Written as DNA, the CDR3 is TGTGCCAGCAGCCCTCTAGCGGGGGGGGATACGCAGTATTTT.

The chain links TRBV28 to TRBJ1-4; a possible D gene is TRBD1 (5 bases). Germline CDR1 and CDR2: MDHEN and SYDVKM. Trimming took off 3 bases at V and 5 bases at J, with 13 bases between the two ends. The CDR3 totals 15 residues. This CDR3 is CASSFWSGSNEKLFF. The CDR3 DNA sequence: TGTGCCAGCAGTTTCTGGTCAGGGTCCAATGAAAAACTGTTTTTT. Filled out from reference TRBV28 and TRBJ1-4, the complete variable domain reads DVKVTQSSRYLVKRTGEKVFLECVQDMDHENMFWYRQDPGLGLRLIYFSYDVKMKEKGDIPEGYSVSREKKERFSLILESASTNQTSMYLCASSFWSGSNEKLFFGSGTQLSVL.

This clone was counted only a few times. An end of the junction differs from the germline gene, which may be a read error. V is TRBV2 and J is TRBJ1-6; D unresolved. The V gene's germline CDR1 is SNHLY and CDR2 FYNNEI. The CDR3 is 13 residues long. The CDR3: CASSGLDFSPLHF. Written as DNA, the CDR3 is TGTGCCAGCAGTGGTTTGGACTTTTCACCACTCCACTTT.

This clone came up a few times. This rearrangement joins TRBV7-8 to TRBJ2-7; D gene uncertain. This CDR3 spans 12 amino acids. Trimming removed 5 bases from V and 3 bases from J, with 8 bases in between. CDR1 SGHVS and CDR2 FQNEAQ come from the germline V gene. Here the CDR3 reads CASSIIFYEQYF. DNA for the CDR3: TGTGCCAGCAGCATTATATTCTACGAGCAGTACTTC. Complete variable domain (other parts from reference TRBV7-8 and TRBJ2-7): GAGVSQSPRYKVAKRGQDVALRCDPISGHVSLFWYQQALGQGPEFLTYFQNEAQLDKSGLPSDRFFAERPEGSVSTLKIQRTQQEDSAVYLCASSIIFYEQYFGPGTRLTVT.

This clone was recorded many times. A much more abundant neighbour one base away suggests this may be a read error. The chain combines TRBV6-2 or TRBV6-3 with TRBJ1-1, with a weak D call TRBD1 (5 bases). The CDR3 contains 12 residues. In germline, CDR1 is MNHEY, CDR2 SVGEGT. CDR3 sequence: CAGRVRGTEAFF. CDR3 nucleotide sequence: TGTGCCGGCAGGGTACGAGGCACTGAAGCTTTCTTT.

This clone was seen at least ten times. This same CDR3 is encoded by further DNA sequences in the sample. V usage is TRBV7-3 and J usage is TRBJ2-5; 8 nucleotides agree with TRBD1. The CDR3 covers 15 residues. V shed 4 bases, J shed 1 base, and the junction held 5 bases outside the gene matches. Germline V gives CDR1 SGHTA, CDR2 FQGTGA. CDR3 protein: CASSYTGGPQETQYF. CDR3 nucleotide sequence: TGTGCCAGCAGCTACACAGGGGGTCCCCAAGAGACCCAGTACTTC.

This clone was recorded many times. The chain has TRBV20-1 and TRBJ2-3; TRBD1 matches at 10 bases. The CDR3 consists of 20 residues. J gave up 8 bases and V 0 bases, and 23 bases lay outside the gene matches. Germline V gene data show CDR1 as DFQATT and CDR2 as SNEGSKA (reference sequence). CDR3 region: CSARDSGTGDPTGVVGTQYF. The CDR3 nucleotides are TGCAGTGCTAGAGATTCCGGGACAGGGGATCCGACGGGGGTAGTAGGTACGCAGTATTTT.

This clone was seen many times. CDR3 amino acids: CASSPGGRELFF. DNA for the CDR3: TGTGCCAGCAGCCCAGGGGGCAGGGAGCTGTTTTTT. The chain links TRBV9 to TRBJ2-2, with 8 bases that match TRBD1. With 4 bases clipped from V and 9 bases from J, the junction kept 2 bases outside the gene matches. CDR1 SGDLS and CDR2 YYNGEE come from the germline V gene. The CDR3 runs to 12 residues. Full variable domain (missing parts from reference TRBV9 and TRBJ2-2): DSGVTQTPKHLITATGQRVTLRCSPRSGDLSVYWYQQSLDQGLQFLIQYYNGEERAKGNILERFSAQQFPDLHSELNLSSLELGDSALYFCASSPGGRELFFGEGSRLTVL.

Notes on this clone: A clone one base away is much larger, so this may be a read error. This chain connects TRBV7-2 to TRBJ1-1; D gene ambiguous. Trimming removed 10 bases from V and 3 bases from J, with 18 bases in between. This CDR3 spans 14 amino acids. From germline, CDR1 is SGHTA and CDR2 FQGNSA. CDR3 bases: TGTGCCAACTCCCTCCGGGTAGCGTACACTGAAGCTTTCTTT. Protein: CANSLRVAYTEAFF.

This clone occurred many times. This chain joins TRBV2 and TRBJ2-7, with no clear D. The ends were cut back, 4 bases at V and 5 bases at J, with 9 bases in the middle. Germline CDR1 and CDR2: SNHLY and FYNNEI. The CDR3 loop spans 12 amino acids. DNA for the CDR3: TGTGCCAGCAGTGGTCCGGGCGACGAGCAGTACTTC. Its protein is CASSGPGDEQYF.

This clone was observed at least ten times. The gene calls are TRBV9 and TRBJ2-7; D gene ambiguous. The V and J ends lost 3 bases and 1 base respectively, with 8 bases between them. The CDR3 length is 13 residues. Looked up from germline, CDR1 is SGDLS and CDR2 is YYNGEE. For the CDR3, the DNA is TGTGCCAGCAGCGGAACACCTTCCTACGAGCAGTACTTC. Translating gives CASSGTPSYEQYF.

This clone has at least ten counts. The V gene is TRBV6-1, the J gene TRBJ2-5; D is undetermined. CDR1 is MNHNS and CDR2 is SASEGT in the germline V gene. The length of the CDR3 is 14 residues. V was cut by 5 bases and J by 5 bases, with 15 bases left in between. CDR3 bases: TGTGCCAGCAGTTATTTAGTGCCCGGGGAGACCCAGTACTTC. This translates into CASSYLVPGETQYF.

This clone was observed a handful of times. A read error may explain this, as a much larger clone is one base away. This sequence joins TRBV13 and TRBJ2-5, with no clear D. Germline V lookup: CDR1 PRHDT, CDR2 FYEKMQ (reference sequence). The V and J ends lost 5 bases and 2 bases respectively, with 12 bases between them. This CDR3 spans 14 amino acids. The CDR3 sequence is CASSTMDGQETQYF. The CDR3 coding sequence is TGTGCCAGCAGCACCATGGACGGACAAGAGACCCAGTACTTC. The complete variable domain, with remaining parts taken from reference TRBV13 and TRBJ2-5, reads AAGVIQSPRHLIKEKRETATLKCYPIPRHDTVYWYQQGPGQDPQFLISFYEKMQSDKGSIPDRFSAQQFSDYHSELNMSSLELGDSALYFCASSTMDGQETQYFGPGTRLLVL.

At least ten counts were recorded for this clone. The chain employs TRBV2 and TRBJ2-1; the match to TRBD1 covers 7 bases. Trimming took 10 bases from V and 7 from J; bases not matched to a gene: 1. Germline CDR1 reads SNHLY; CDR2 reads FYNNEI. The CDR3 length is 10 residues. CDR3 nucleotide sequence: TGTGCCATACAGGGGAATGAGCAGTTCTTC. This codes for CAIQGNEQFF. The variable domain in full, with the rest retrieved from reference TRBV2 and TRBJ2-1, is EPEVTQTPSHQVTQMGQEVILRCVPISNHLYFYWYRQILGQKVEFLVSFYNNEISEKSEIFDDQFSVERPDGSNFTLKIRSTKLEDSAMYFCAIQGNEQFFGPGTRLTVL.